This TCR beta chain was captured by sequencing in a study of shared clonotypes between healthy human individuals. About the research overall: Each donor's CD8 memory used one plate, CD8 naive two, each CD4 subset three. Overall study findings and caveats: Rarefaction exposed incomplete sorted-subset sequencing despite large depth. Generally, naive subsets (rather than memory subsets) showed larger estimated richness.

This table comes from immunoSEQ multiplex PCR, and its TCRdb copy is limited to in-frame clones, with some not included. Here the sample spans some 2.1 million clones, 93% being singletons. The germline gives CDR1 MNHEY, CDR2 SMNVEV (reference sequence). V gave up 6 bases and J gave up 5 bases; unmatched junction bases: 12. The CDR3 covers 16 residues. CD45RO-negative, CCR7-selected cells formed the naive CD8 fraction, which excluded terminally differentiated effector memory CD45RA+ cells. The study enrolled healthy HIV-negative adults without recent acute infections or vaccinations as donors. Details on this clone: The antigen is not known.

The chain joins TRBV27 to TRBJ2-1; TRBD2 agrees at 8 bases. This receptor was taken from a man aged 18 to 29 in good health. Some clones in this sample may be carry-over from other donors' samples. Sequencing used naive CD8+ T cells from PBMCs. The CDR3 loop reads CASSTSAGDNHNEQFF. DNA for the CDR3: TGTGCCAGCAGCACCTCAGCGGGAGATAATCACAATGAGCAGTTCTTC.